This entry describes one T cell receptor beta chain. Antigen specificity is unknown. The read gets to within 3 residues of the CDR3 end, and the germline J gene fills in the rest. TCR beta CDR3 amplified by multiplex PCR from roughly 1,100 ng genomic DNA. Clones were read by immunoSEQ multiplex PCR, and TCRdb kept only the in-frame ones, dropping some. The sample has 30,000 or so clones. The data stem from a study of T cells in women clearing cervical HPV infection. Study findings and constraints: TRBV6-7 relative abundance averaged around 0.11% in cases and about 0.15% in controls.

Prevalent HPV16 infections were excluded; only incident single HPV16 infections included. CDR1 KGHSH and CDR2 LQKENI come from the germline V gene. The CDR3 totals 16 residues. V and J are TRBV18 and TRBJ2-4, with 10 bases lining up with TRBD1. This receptor was obtained from a woman between 18 and 70 years old with a cervical HPV16 infection that either progressed to CIN3+ or cleared (not recorded which). Sequenced sample: blood buffy coat. Incomplete CDR3 DNA: TGTGCCAGCTCACCGAAAAGACAGGGGGCTAACTATGGT. Translating it yields CASSPKRQGANYG. Given in full, the CDR3 is CASSPKRQGANYGQYF.